These T cell receptor beta chains were read from a single sample in a study of blood T cell repertoires in COVID-19. The assay was immunoSEQ multiplex PCR, and TCRdb's table has in-frame clones only and misses some. The table includes fewer than 250,000 clones, roughly 90% detected once. Sequencing was carried out using peripheral blood. These receptors were obtained from a man between 60 and 75 years old with COVID-19, enrolled during active disease. CDR3s include the opening cysteine and the closing phenylalanine or tryptophan. The order of the fields is D gene, clone size, J gene, V gene, CDR3 protein, CDR3 DNA. A D gene is named only where the DNA matches it firmly. For some rows the clone size is stated as once, few or many, or as a class when expanded; others skip it.

D: TRBD2
size: .
J: TRBJ2-1
V: TRBV5-4
CDR3: CASSLMGTSGRREQFF
DNA: TGTGCCAGCAGCTTGATGGGGACTAGCGGGAGGCGGGAGCAGTTCTTC

D: .
size: .
J: TRBJ1-1
V: TRBV6-6
CDR3: CASRRPTGNKAFF
DNA: TGTGCCAGCAGACGGCCGACAGGAAATAAAGCTTTCTTT

D: .
size: .
J: TRBJ2-3
V: TRBV11-2
CDR3: CASSLGVGLAEGADTQYF
DNA: TGTGCCAGCAGCTTAGGAGTTGGGCTAGCGGAGGGGGCAGATACGCAGTATTTT

D: .
size: .
J: TRBJ2-7
V: TRBV28
CDR3: CASATFPGGSYEQYF
DNA: TGTGCCAGCGCCACCTTCCCCGGAGGGTCCTACGAGCAGTACTTC

D: .
size: .
J: TRBJ2-5
V: TRBV18
CDR3: CASSPPNEETQYF
DNA: TGTGCCAGCTCACCTCCTAATGAAGAGACCCAGTACTTC

D: .
size: .
J: TRBJ2-3
V: TRBV28
CDR3: CASSLWADTQYF
DNA: TGTGCCAGCAGTTTATGGGCCGATACGCAGTATTTT

D: TRBD1
size: .
J: TRBJ1-1
V: TRBV29-1
CDR3: CSVEDLWTGDQNTEAFF
DNA: TGCAGCGTTGAAGATCTTTGGACAGGGGATCAGAACACTGAAGCTTTCTTT

D: TRBD1
size: .
J: TRBJ1-1
V: TRBV20-1
CDR3: CSASSAGGRTEAFF
DNA: TGCAGTGCTAGTAGCGCAGGGGGTCGGACTGAAGCTTTCTTT

D: TRBD2
size: .
J: TRBJ2-1
V: TRBV3-1/TRBV3-2
CDR3: CASSGTSGWYAYNEQFF
DNA: TGTGCCAGCAGCGGGACTAGCGGATGGTACGCCTACAATGAGCAGTTCTTC

D: .
size: once
J: TRBJ2-6
V: TRBV5-1
CDR3: CASSLFSSGANVLTF
DNA: TGCGCCAGCAGCTTATTTAGCTCTGGGGCCAACGTCCTGACTTTC

D: .
size: .
J: TRBJ1-2
V: TRBV6-5
CDR3: CASRHKGDTNYGYTF
DNA: TGTGCCAGCAGGCACAAGGGGGACACTAACTATGGCTACACCTTC

D: TRBD1
size: once
J: TRBJ2-2
V: TRBV6-6
CDR3: CASSYTGQGKTGELFF
DNA: TGTGCCAGCAGTTACACCGGACAGGGCAAAACCGGGGAGCTGTTTTTT

D: TRBD1
size: .
J: TRBJ2-2
V: TRBV6-2/TRBV6-3
CDR3: CASSLTGSTGELFF
DNA: TGTGCCAGCAGTCTGACAGGGAGCACCGGGGAGCTGTTTTTT

D: .
size: .
J: TRBJ2-1
V: TRBV11-2
CDR3: CASSLGSSVSLAYNEQFF
DNA: TGTGCCAGCAGCTTAGGATCTAGCGTTTCTTTAGCCTACAATGAGCAGTTCTTC

D: .
size: .
J: TRBJ1-6
V: TRBV4-1
CDR3: CASSQVAGDDNSPLHF
DNA: TGCGCCAGCAGCCAAGTGGCCGGGGATGATAATTCACCCCTCCACTTT

D: .
size: .
J: TRBJ1-5
V: TRBV2
CDR3: CAATVTPYSNQPQHF
DNA: TGTGCCGCCACAGTGACACCTTATAGCAATCAGCCCCAGCATTTT

D: .
size: .
J: TRBJ2-7
V: TRBV27
CDR3: CASGWDLYF
DNA: TGTGCCAGCGGCTGGGACTTGTACTTC

D: .
size: .
J: TRBJ1-1
V: TRBV2
CDR3: CASIMNTEAFF
DNA: TGTGCCAGCATAATGAACACTGAAGCTTTCTTT